Listed below are T cell receptor beta chains from one sample, sequenced in a study of T cell responses to AZD1222 COVID-19 vaccine. Libraries were prepared by immunoSEQ multiplex PCR; TCRdb keeps only in-frame clonotypes and omits some of them. The table records about 55,000 clones, nearly 90% of them present only once. Sequencing used peripheral blood, obtained on day 0 of AZD1222 vaccination. These receptors all come from an adult in good health. CDR3s include the opening cysteine and the closing phenylalanine or tryptophan. D genes are given only for firm matches. Clone size appears in some rows only: once, few, many, or a class for an expanded clone.

.	TRBD1	TRBJ2-7	TRBV5-1	13	TGCGCCAGCAGTTGGGACAGCTCCTACGAGCAGTACTTC	CASSWDSSYEQYF
.	.	TRBJ2-3	TRBV5-6	15	TGTGCCAGCAGCTTGGTAGGGGCGGGCACAGATACGCAGTATTTT	CASSLVGAGTDTQYF
.	.	TRBJ1-4	TRBV3-1/TRBV3-2	16	TGTGCCAGCAGCCAAGATTACGGCCCCACGGGAGAAAAACTGTTTTTT	CASSQDYGPTGEKLFF
.	TRBD1	TRBJ2-1	TRBV5-4	14	TGTGCCAGCAGCTCGACAGGGGAATTCAATGAGCAGTTCTTC	CASSSTGEFNEQFF
.	.	TRBJ1-3	TRBV7-9	13	TGTGCCAGCAGCAGCAGACAGCGGGGCACCATATATTTT	CASSSRQRGTIYF
.	.	TRBJ1-1	TRBV6-1	11	TGTGCCAGCAGTGAGTATCTGGAAGCTTTCTTT	CASSEYLEAFF
once	TRBD2	TRBJ2-3	TRBV18	15	TGTGCCAGCTCACCTGCTAGCGGGGGCACAGATACGCAGTATTTT	CASSPASGGTDTQYF
.	.	TRBJ1-4	TRBV2	12	TGTGCCAGCAGTGAAAGTCGTGAAAAACTGTTTTTT	CASSESREKLFF
.	TRBD1	TRBJ1-2	TRBV28	17	TGTGCCAGCAGTCTGCCACCAGGGGGCGCGAATAACTATGGCTACACCTTC	CASSLPPGGANNYGYTF
.	TRBD1	TRBJ2-7	TRBV5-1	15	TGCGCCAGCAGCTTGGGAGGGACAGGGGGCTTCGAGCAGTACTTC	CASSLGGTGGFEQYF
.	.	TRBJ1-5	TRBV18	14	TGTGCCAGCTCACAGGACAGTAGCAATCAGCCCCAGCATTTT	CASSQDSSNQPQHF
.	.	TRBJ2-6	TRBV30	13	TGTGCCTGGAGTGTACCTGGGGCCAACGTCCTGACTTTC	CAWSVPGANVLTF
.	.	TRBJ2-3	TRBV7-9	12	TGTGCCAGCAGCCCAAATTCGTATACGCAGTATTTT	CASSPNSYTQYF
.	.	TRBJ2-2	TRBV23-1	14	TGCGGCCGTTGGGGCTTCGCGAACACCGGGGAGCTGTTTTTT	CGRWGFANTGELFF
.	.	TRBJ2-3	TRBV28	16	TGTGCCAGCAGTTTACCCTACAGGGATACCGCAGATACGCAGTATTTT	CASSLPYRDTADTQYF
.	TRBD1	TRBJ2-7	TRBV30	13	TGTGCCTGGAAAGGGCAGGGGGTGGACGAGCAGTACTTC	CAWKGQGVDEQYF
.	.	TRBJ1-4	TRBV19	16	TGTGCCAGTAGTACCTCCTACAGGGCACCTAATGAAAAACTGTTTTTT	CASSTSYRAPNEKLFF
.	.	TRBJ1-5	TRBV14	13	TGTGCCAGCAGCCTCACAGGGAATCAGCCCCAGCATTTT	CASSLTGNQPQHF
few	TRBD1	TRBJ1-3	TRBV11-2	17	TGTGCCAGCAGCCCTAGAGGACAGGCTAGCTCTGGAAACACCATATATTTT	CASSPRGQASSGNTIYF